The sequence of this TCR beta chain was determined in a study of shared T cell receptors in the human thymus. The CDR3 consists of 17 residues. The V gene's germline CDR1 is LGHNA and CDR2 YNFKEQ. The germline V and J ends were trimmed by 3 bases and 0 bases, with 17 bases remaining between them. Clones were sequenced by immunoSEQ multiplex PCR, and TCRdb holds only the in-frame ones, with some missing. The table lists 550,000 to 800,000 clones, 70% to 90% of them singletons. This clone was observed once. Separately, the same data were catalogued under a study of human thymus T cells. That source reports: The donor group consisted of healthy Finnish infants who were having corrective surgery for congenital heart defects. Resected material from corrective heart surgery provided the thymus tissue analysed. Thymic and blood repertoires appeared to carry a bias in their V and J gene usage. Thymic TCR repertoires of unrelated people reportedly overlapped highly.

V and J are TRBV4-2 and TRBJ1-1, with D possibly being TRBD1 (6 bases). The sample was thymocytes. This sequence originates from a girl in the first two years of life with a congenital heart defect. The CDR3 region has the DNA TGTGCCAGCAGCCATCCGGGACAAGGGTCTATGAACACTGAAGCTTTCTTT. Residues: CASSHPGQGSMNTEAFF.